Shown below are 27 T cell receptor beta chains from a single sample sequenced in a study of control samples from healthy donors and cancer patients. TCRdb keeps only in-frame clones here, not all; method: immunoSEQ multiplex PCR. The table has 150,000 to 200,000 clones, more than 90% seen once. Sequenced input: blood. The origin of the receptors is a man aged 30 to 45 in good health.

The chain recombines TRBV7-2 with TRBJ1-2; D gene uncertain. Trimming shortened V by 1 base and J by 4 bases, and 13 bases separated the two germline ends. CDR1 is SGHTA and CDR2 is FQGNSA in the germline V gene. This CDR3 is 15 amino acids long. CDR3 bases: TGTGCCAGCAGCTTAGTTCGGGGTCCGGGCTATGGCTACACCTTC. Translated, it gives CASSLVRGPGYGYTF.

V and J are TRBV5-1 and TRBJ1-1; no firm D call. The CDR3 has 16 amino acids. CDR1 and CDR2 (germline): SGHRS, YFSETQ. V lost 3 bases, J lost 0 bases, and 15 bases lay in between. CDR3 in DNA: TGCGCCAGCAGCTCCAATGGGGAGAGGATGAACACTGAAGCTTTCTTT. This sequence encodes CASSSNGERMNTEAFF.

V gene TRBV18 combines with J gene TRBJ1-1, with TRBD1 identical over 8 bases. The CDR3 has 15 residues. V lost 2 bases to trimming and J lost 0 bases; unmatched junction nucleotides: 2. Germline assignment: CDR1 KGHSH and CDR2 LQKENI. The DNA of the CDR3 is TGTGCCAGCTCACCATTGGGACAGGTGAACACTGAAGCTTTCTTT. Protein sequence: CASSPLGQVNTEAFF.

The chain uses TRBV3-1 (or the pseudogene TRBV3-2) and TRBJ2-3; TRBD1 aligns across 11 bases. V gave up 4 bases and J gave up 3 bases; unmatched junction bases: 6. This CDR3 spans 16 amino acids. Germline V lookup: CDR1 LGHDT, CDR2 YNNKEL (reference sequence). CDR3 sequence: CASSLRTGGRTDTQYF. CDR3 nucleotide sequence: TGTGCCAGCAGCCTTCGGACAGGGGGCAGAACAGATACGCAGTATTTT.

This clone was observed a single time. The chain links TRBV28 to TRBJ2-7; D uncertain. Germline V gives CDR1 MDHEN, CDR2 SYDVKM. V shed 1 base and J shed 6 bases, with 10 bases lying between them. There are 13 residues in the CDR3. The CDR3 coding sequence is TGTGCCAGCAGTTTATCTGGGGATGGCGAGCAGTACTTC. Its translation: CASSLSGDGEQYF.

The V and J genes are TRBV5-1 and TRBJ2-3; 9 nucleotides agree with TRBD2. CDR3 length equals 16 residues. Germline lookup yields CDR1 SGHRS and CDR2 YFSETQ. V dropped 0 bases and J dropped 3; count of bases not matched to a gene: 5. CDR3 sequence: CASSLGPAGGTDTQYF. The CDR3 bases are TGCGCCAGCAGCTTGGGTCCTGCGGGGGGGACAGATACGCAGTATTTT.

The gene calls are TRBV3-1 (or the pseudogene TRBV3-2) and TRBJ1-2; 7 bases map to TRBD1. V lost 3 bases, J lost 4 bases, and 11 bases stayed unmatched. The CDR3 is 16 residues long. Germline CDR1 LGHDT, CDR2 YNNKEL (reference sequence). CDR3 DNA sequence: TGTGCCAGCAGCCAGCCGGGACAGCATTTCCTCTATGGCTACACCTTC. Protein product: CASSQPGQHFLYGYTF.

The chain uses TRBV30 and TRBJ1-1; no definite D call. This CDR3 has 12 amino acids. CDR1 GTSNPN and CDR2 SVGIG come from the germline V gene (reference sequence). V was shortened by 4 bases and J by 0 bases, with 6 bases between the two germline ends. CDR3 protein: CAWMGMNTEAFF. CDR3 sequence (DNA): TGTGCCTGGATGGGGATGAACACTGAAGCTTTCTTT.

CDR3 nucleotide sequence: TGTGCCAGCAGCGTAGAGGGAGGCCGAGAGACCCAGTACTTC. Its translation: CASSVEGGRETQYF. The V call is TRBV9, the J call TRBJ2-5; possible D gene TRBD2, 6 bases. CDR3 length: 14 amino acids. V gave up 0 bases and J gave up 4 bases, with 10 bases separating them. CDR1 SGDLS and CDR2 YYNGEE come from the germline V gene.

The chain is built from TRBV19 and TRBJ1-1, with 9 bases identical to TRBD1. Germline-derived CDR1 and CDR2 are LNHDA and SQIVND (reference sequence). Trimming at V came to 4 bases and at J to 0 bases, leaving 6 bases not matched to a gene. CDR3 size: 16 residues. Here the CDR3 reads CASSKNRGLLNTEAFF. CDR3 bases: TGTGCCAGTAGTAAGAACAGGGGGCTGCTGAACACTGAAGCTTTCTTT.

This chain uses TRBV28 with TRBJ2-6, with a possible D match to TRBD2 (6 bases). Germline CDR1 is MDHEN and CDR2 is SYDVKM. Trimming cost V 4 bases and J 4 bases, with 11 bases left between them. This CDR3 comprises 15 residues. CDR3 region: CASSYMAGGANVLTF. The CDR3, as DNA: TGTGCCAGCAGTTATATGGCGGGGGGGGCCAACGTCCTGACTTTC.

The chain joins TRBV7-9 to TRBJ2-1; D perhaps matches TRBD2 (6 bases). V was cut by 1 base and J by 9 bases, with 13 bases left in between. CDR3 length equals 14 residues. CDR1 is SEHNR and CDR2 is FQNEAQ in the germline V gene (reference sequence). In nucleotides, the CDR3 is TGTGCCAGCAGCTTAGAAGTCGCGGGAAGTGAGCAGTTCTTC. This encodes CASSLEVAGSEQFF. The entire variable domain, with the rest obtained from reference TRBV7-9 and TRBJ2-1, is as follows: DTGVSQNPRHKITKRGQNVTFRCDPISEHNRLYWYRQTLGQGPEFLTYFQNEAQLEKSRLLSDRFSAERPKGSFSTLEIQRTEQGDSAMYLCASSLEVAGSEQFFGPGTRLTVL.

The chain has TRBV7-9 and TRBJ1-2, with a tentative D call TRBD1 (5 bases). CDR1 is SEHNR and CDR2 is FQNEAQ in the germline V gene (reference sequence). V was clipped by 4 bases and J by 2 bases, with 14 bases between them. CDR3 length: 15 residues. The DNA for the CDR3 is TGTGCCAGCAGCTGCCCCCCGGGGGGGAACTATGGCTACACCTTC. It is translated as CASSCPPGGNYGYTF.

This chain uses TRBV2 with TRBJ2-1; 10 nucleotides align to TRBD2. This CDR3 has 15 residues. The V gene end was trimmed by 7 bases and the J gene end by 6 bases; junction bases not matched to a gene: 9. CDR1 and CDR2 from the germline V gene are SNHLY and FYNNEI. CDR3 sequence (DNA): TGTGCCAGCATCCTGACTAGCGGGCACTTCAATGAGCAGTTCTTC. Residues: CASILTSGHFNEQFF. The full variable domain, its missing parts supplied by reference TRBV2 and TRBJ2-1, is EPEVTQTPSHQVTQMGQEVILRCVPISNHLYFYWYRQILGQKVEFLVSFYNNEISEKSEIFDDQFSVERPDGSNFTLKIRSTKLEDSAMYFCASILTSGHFNEQFFGPGTRLTVL.

The gene calls are TRBV5-1 and TRBJ2-6; the D is unclear. Germline V gene sequence: CDR1 SGHRS, CDR2 YFSETQ. The V gene lost 1 base and the J gene lost 1 base, with 9 bases spanning the gap. The CDR3 covers 16 residues. CDR3 in DNA: TGCGCCAGCAGCTTGACCTCGACTTCTGGGGCCAACGTCCTGACTTTC. Translation gives CASSLTSTSGANVLTF.

V usage is TRBV30 and J usage is TRBJ1-5; TRBD1 might be the D (5 bases). Germline V gene sequence: CDR1 GTSNPN, CDR2 SVGIG (reference sequence). Between the trimmed V and J ends, which lost 1 base and 5 bases, there was a span of 12 bases. This CDR3 spans 14 amino acids. The CDR3: CAWSALTEDQPQHF. The CDR3 region has the DNA TGTGCCTGGAGTGCCCTGACAGAGGATCAGCCCCAGCATTTT.

The chain links TRBV29-1 to TRBJ1-1; no clear D. V was shortened by 0 bases and J by 9 bases, with 14 bases between the two germline ends. Germline assignment: CDR1 SQVTM and CDR2 ANQGSEA. The CDR3 is 13 amino acids. The CDR3 reads CSVEERLLEKAFF. Written as DNA, the CDR3 is TGCAGCGTTGAAGAAAGGTTGCTAGAGAAAGCTTTCTTT.

The chain links TRBV19 to TRBJ1-3, with D uncertain. CDR1 is LNHDA and CDR2 is SQIVND in the germline V gene (reference sequence). The CDR3 is 14 residues long. V lost 3 bases and J lost 0, with 6 bases in between. As DNA, the CDR3 is TGTGCCAGTAGTATGCGGAACTCTGGAAACACCATATATTTT. This sequence encodes CASSMRNSGNTIYF. Filled out from reference TRBV19 and TRBJ1-3, the complete variable domain reads DGGITQSPKYLFRKEGQNVTLSCEQNLNHDAMYWYRQDPGQGLRLIYYSQIVNDFQKGDIAEGYSVSREKKESFPLTVTSAQKNPTAFYLCASSMRNSGNTIYFGEGSWLTVV.

This clone was found once. Other nucleotide sequences from this sample produce the same CDR3. V and J are TRBV9 and TRBJ2-7; 7 bases align to TRBD2. V gave up 0 bases and J gave up 0 bases; unmatched junction bases: 6. Germline V gives CDR1 SGDLS, CDR2 YYNGEE. The CDR3 sequence is 16 residues long. The CDR3 sequence: CASSVGLADSSYEQYF. CDR3 bases: TGTGCCAGCAGCGTAGGACTAGCCGACAGCTCCTACGAGCAGTACTTC.

The CDR3 reads CASSSNGGMNTEAFF. The DNA for the CDR3 is TGTGCCAGCAGCTCCAATGGGGGGATGAACACTGAAGCTTTCTTT. The V call is TRBV5-4, the J call TRBJ1-1, with a weak D call TRBD1 (5 bases). V gave up 3 bases and J gave up 0 bases, with 12 bases separating them. Germline assignment: CDR1 SGHNT and CDR2 YYREEE (reference sequence). This CDR3 has 15 residues.

The V gene is TRBV15, the J gene TRBJ2-3; no firm D call. Germline assignment: CDR1 LNHNV and CDR2 YYDKDF (reference sequence). The germline V and J ends were trimmed by 3 bases and 2 bases, with 6 bases remaining between them. The CDR3 has 13 amino acids. The CDR3 nucleotides read TGTGCCACCAGCAGTGGCCTCACAGATACGCAGTATTTT. Translation: CATSSGLTDTQYF.

The chain carries TRBV7-2 and TRBJ2-7, with D hard to call. The CDR3 spans 15 residues. The germline gives CDR1 SGHTA, CDR2 FQGNSA. The V end lost 1 base, the J end lost 3 bases, and 13 bases lay between the germline ends. The CDR3, as DNA: TGTGCCAGCAGCTTAGTTCCTCTATCGGGCTACGAGCAGTACTTC. As protein: CASSLVPLSGYEQYF. The full variable domain, completed using reference TRBV7-2 and TRBJ2-7, is GAGVSQSPSNKVTEKGKDVELRCDPISGHTALYWYRQSLGQGLEFLIYFQGNSAPDKSGLPSDRFSAERTGGSVSTLTIQRTQQEDSAVYLCASSLVPLSGYEQYFGPGTRLTVT.

This clone was seen just once. V is TRBV19 and J is TRBJ2-2, with D hard to call. The CDR3 is 15 residues long. V dropped 3 bases and J dropped 1 base, with 9 bases sitting between them. CDR1 and CDR2 (germline): LNHDA, SQIVND (reference sequence). Here the CDR3 reads CASSINLENTGELFF. In DNA, the CDR3 is TGTGCCAGTAGTATCAATCTCGAGAACACCGGGGAGCTGTTTTTT.

V usage is TRBV9 and J usage is TRBJ1-1; D remains ambiguous. Per the germline V gene, CDR1 is SGDLS and CDR2 is YYNGEE. Trimming left V 4 bases short and J 2 bases short, with 9 bases between. The CDR3 covers 13 residues. For the CDR3, the DNA is TGTGCCAGCAGCTCCACTACAAACACTGAAGCTTTCTTT. Protein product: CASSSTTNTEAFF.

The gene calls are TRBV21-1 and TRBJ1-5; the table's D call, TRBD1, has no DNA check behind it. TRBV21-1 is tagged as a pseudogene. This CDR3 has 15 residues. The CDR3 region is CASSCRDRVHQPQHF. The DNA for the CDR3 is TGTGCCAGCAGCTGCCGGGACAGGGTCCATCAGCCCCAGCATTTT.

The chain joins TRBV11-2 to TRBJ2-1; the D call may be TRBD1 or TRBD2 (7 bases each). This CDR3 is built from 16 residues. The V gene lost 5 bases and the J gene lost 2 bases, with 16 bases spanning the gap. The germline gives CDR1 SGHAT, CDR2 FQNNGV. CDR3 in amino acids: CASSPRQGGAYNEQFF. Written as DNA, the CDR3 is TGTGCCAGCAGCCCTCGTCAGGGGGGGGCCTACAATGAGCAGTTCTTC.

The J gene is TRBJ2-6, the V gene TRBV7-9; the D gene is possibly TRBD2 (5 bases). V lost 1 base and J lost 4, with 11 bases in between. The germline V gene has CDR1 SEHNR and CDR2 FQNEAQ (reference sequence). The CDR3 sequence is 16 residues long. This CDR3 is CASSLDLGVGANVLTF. The CDR3 nucleotides read TGTGCCAGCAGCTTAGACCTCGGGGTCGGGGCCAACGTCCTGACTTTC.